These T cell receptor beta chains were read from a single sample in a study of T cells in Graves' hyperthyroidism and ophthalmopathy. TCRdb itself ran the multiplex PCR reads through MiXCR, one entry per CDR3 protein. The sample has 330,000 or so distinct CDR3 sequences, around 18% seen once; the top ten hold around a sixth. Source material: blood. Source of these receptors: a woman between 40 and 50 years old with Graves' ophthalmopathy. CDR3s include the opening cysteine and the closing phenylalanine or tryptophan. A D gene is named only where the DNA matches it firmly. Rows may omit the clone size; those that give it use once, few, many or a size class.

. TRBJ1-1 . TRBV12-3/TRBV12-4 TGTGCCAGCCTCGCGCCAATGAACACTGAAGCTTTCTTT CASLAPMNTEAFF
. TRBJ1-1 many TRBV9 TGTGCCAGCAGCGTTGGACCCCATGGGAACACTGAAGCTTTCTTT CASSVGPHGNTEAFF
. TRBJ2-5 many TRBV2 TGTGCCAGCTTGGGGCAGGGAGAGACCCAGTACTTC CASLGQGETQYF
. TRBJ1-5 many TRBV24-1 TGTGCCACCAGTGATTTGGCTGAGAGGGGTCAGCCCCAGCATTTT CATSDLAERGQPQHF
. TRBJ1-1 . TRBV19 TGTGCCAGTAGAGCGGCAGGGGAGAACACTGAAGCTTTCTTT CASRAAGENTEAFF
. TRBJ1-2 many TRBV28 TGTGCCAGCAGCCAGGGACGGGCGGACTATGGCTACACCTTC CASSQGRADYGYTF
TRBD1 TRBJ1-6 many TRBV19 TGTGCCAGTAGCGGACAGGGGGCGCGTAATTCACCCCTCCACTTT CASSGQGARNSPLHF
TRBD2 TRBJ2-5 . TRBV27 TGTGCCAGCAGCCGCCGACTAGCGGGAGGGTACCAAGAGACCCAGTACTTC CASSRRLAGGYQETQYF
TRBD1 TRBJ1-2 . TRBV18 TGTGCCAGCTCACCACGGACAGGGACATTTGACGGCTACACCTTC CASSPRTGTFDGYTF
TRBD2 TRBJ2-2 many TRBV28 TGTGCCAGCAGTCTCAGAGGACTAGCGGGGCCGAACACCGGGGAGCTGTTTTTT CASSLRGLAGPNTGELFF
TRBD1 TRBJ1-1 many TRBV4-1 TGCGCCAGCAGCCAGAATCCAGACAGGGCCTACACTGAAGCTTTCTTT CASSQNPDRAYTEAFF
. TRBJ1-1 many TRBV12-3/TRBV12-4 TGTGCCAGCAGGTGGAACACTGAAGCTTTCTTT CASRWNTEAFF
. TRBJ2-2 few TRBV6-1 TGTGCCAGCACCGATAGGGGGACGAACACCGGGGAGCTGTTTTTT CASTDRGTNTGELFF
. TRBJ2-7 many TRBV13 TGTGCCAGCACTAGCCGGGACACCGGCTACGAGCAGTACTTC CASTSRDTGYEQYF
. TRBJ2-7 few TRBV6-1 TGTGCCAGCAGTGAACTTGGCAGGAGCTCCTACGAGCAGTACTTC CASSELGRSSYEQYF
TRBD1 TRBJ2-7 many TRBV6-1 TGTGCCAGCAGTGAAGCGAAAGGGGGCAGCGAGCAGTACTTC CASSEAKGGSEQYF
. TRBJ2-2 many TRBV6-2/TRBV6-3 TGTGCCAGCAGTTACTCGACAGCGGCCGGGGAGCTGTTTTTT CASSYSTAAGELFF
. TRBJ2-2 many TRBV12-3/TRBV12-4 TGTGCCAGCAGTTTGAAGCAGGGCGGGACCGGGGAGCTGTTTTTT CASSLKQGGTGELFF
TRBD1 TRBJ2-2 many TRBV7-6 TGTGCCAGCAGCCTCACAGGGGGCGAAAACGGGGAGCTGTTTTTT CASSLTGGENGELFF
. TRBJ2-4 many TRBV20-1 TGCAGTGCTAGAGCCCCCGGGACATCAAAAAACATTCAGTACTTC CSARAPGTSKNIQYF
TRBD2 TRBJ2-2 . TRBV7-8 TGTGCCAGCAGCCCCGGACTAGCGGCGAACACCGGGGAGCTGTTTTTT CASSPGLAANTGELFF
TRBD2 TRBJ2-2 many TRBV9 TGTGCCAGCACCAACGGGGGGGTCGGCGCCGGGGAGCTGTTTTTT CASTNGGVGAGELFF
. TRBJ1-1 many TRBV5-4 TGTGCCAGCAGTTGGTCTGACACTGAAGCTTTCTTT CASSWSDTEAFF
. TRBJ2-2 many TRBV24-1 TGTGCCACCAGTGCGGCAAGAGGGACCGCGAACACCGGGGAGCTGTTTTTT CATSAARGTANTGELFF
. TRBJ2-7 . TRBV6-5 TGTGCCAGCAGTTACTCGTCCCGGAGTCCAACCTACGAGCAGTACTTC CASSYSSRSPTYEQYF
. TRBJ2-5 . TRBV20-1 TGCAGTGCTAGAGACGTCGTGGGACTCGAGACCCAGTACTTC CSARDVVGLETQYF
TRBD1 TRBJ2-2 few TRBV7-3 TGTGCCAGCAGCTCCTTACAGGGGACCGGGGAGCTGTTTTTT CASSSLQGTGELFF
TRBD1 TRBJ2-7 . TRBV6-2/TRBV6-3 TGTGCCAGCAGATCTTCGGGACAGGGGGATCACGAGCAGTACTTC CASRSSGQGDHEQYF
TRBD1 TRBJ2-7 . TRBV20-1 TGCAGTGCTCACCGGACAGGGAGGTACGAGCAGTACTTC CSAHRTGRYEQYF
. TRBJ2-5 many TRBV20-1 TGCAGTGCTAGAGACTATGCGAAGGGGGGCGGTCAAGGGACCCAGTACTTC CSARDYAKGGGQGTQYF
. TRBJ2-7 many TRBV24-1 TGTGCCACCAGTGACCGAACCCGCTCCTACGAGCAGTACTTC CATSDRTRSYEQYF
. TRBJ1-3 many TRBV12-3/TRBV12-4 TGTGCCAGCAGTTTAGGCTTCTCTGGAAACACCATATATTTT CASSLGFSGNTIYF
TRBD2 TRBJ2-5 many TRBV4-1 TGCGCCAGCAGCCAACCGGGACTACAAGAGACCCAGTACTTC CASSQPGLQETQYF
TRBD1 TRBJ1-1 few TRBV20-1 TGCAGTGCTGGAGGACAGGGGGGGGTTGACACTGAAGCTTTCTTT CSAGGQGGVDTEAFF
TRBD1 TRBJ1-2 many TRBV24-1 TGTGCCGCGGGACAGGGGTCTGGCTACACCTTC CAAGQGSGYTF
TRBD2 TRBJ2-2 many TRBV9 TGTGCCAGCAGCGTAGATGTGGGAGGGCGGACCGGGGAGCTGTTTTTT CASSVDVGGRTGELFF
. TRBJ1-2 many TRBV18 TGTGCCAGCTCACCACAGGAGGACTATGGCTACACCTTC CASSPQEDYGYTF
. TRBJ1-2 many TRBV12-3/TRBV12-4 TGTGCCAGCAGTTTTAACAGGGAAACACTGGGCTACACCTTC CASSFNRETLGYTF
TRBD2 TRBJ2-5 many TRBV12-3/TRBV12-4 TGTGCCAGCAGCCTAGCGGGAGGGCCAGAGACCCAGTACTTC CASSLAGGPETQYF
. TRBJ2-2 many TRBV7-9 TGTGCCAGCAGCGCCGCCGCGGGCTTCACCGGGGAGCTGTTTTTT CASSAAAGFTGELFF
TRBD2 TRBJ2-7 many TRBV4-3 TGCGCCAGCAGCCATTATCTAGCGGGACCCTACGAGCAGTACTTC CASSHYLAGPYEQYF
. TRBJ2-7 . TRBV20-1 TGCAGTACCGCCCTGACGGCACGGCTTAGCTACGAGCAGTACTTC CSTALTARLSYEQYF
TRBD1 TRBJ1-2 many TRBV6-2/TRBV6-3 TGTGCCTACCGGGACAGCGTCTTCGGCTACACCTTC CAYRDSVFGYTF
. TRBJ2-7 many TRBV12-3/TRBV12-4 TGTGCCAGCAGTCGCCCTGGTTCGTTATACGAGCAGTACTTC CASSRPGSLYEQYF
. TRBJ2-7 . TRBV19 TGTGCCAGTCGACGAAATATAGCGGAGCCCTTCTACGAGCAGTACTTC CASRRNIAEPFYEQYF
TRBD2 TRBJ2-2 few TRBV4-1 TGCGCCAGCAGCCGAAGATCTAGCGGGAGCGGCACCGGGGAGCTGTTTTTT CASSRRSSGSGTGELFF
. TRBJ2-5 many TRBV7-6 TGTGCCAGCAGCTCCAGATACTACGGCCAAGAGACCCAGTACTTC CASSSRYYGQETQYF
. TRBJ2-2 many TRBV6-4 TGTGCCAGCAAGGCGACGGCGAGGGCCGGGGAGCTGTTTTTT CASKATARAGELFF
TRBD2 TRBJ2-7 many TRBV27 TGTGCCAGCAGCTCGTTAAGCGGCGGGAGGGCCCACGAGCAGTACTTC CASSSLSGGRAHEQYF
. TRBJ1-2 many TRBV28 TGTGCCAGCAGTTTATTGGTGTCCACCTGGGGCTACACCTTC CASSLLVSTWGYTF
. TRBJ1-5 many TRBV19 TGTGCCAGTAGTCCGGAACGGGGGGGCGTTCAGCCCCAGCATTTT CASSPERGGVQPQHF
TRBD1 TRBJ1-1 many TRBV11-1 TGTGCCAGCAGCCCTTACAGGGGTGGTGAAAACACTGAAGCTTTCTTT CASSPYRGGENTEAFF
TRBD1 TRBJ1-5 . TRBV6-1 TGTGCCAGCAGGGGAGCGGGACAGAGCAATCAGCCCCAGCATTTT CASRGAGQSNQPQHF
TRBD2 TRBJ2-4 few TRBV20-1 TGCAGTGCTAGAGGTGGACGCGGGAGTTTTGGGGACATTCAGTACTTC CSARGGRGSFGDIQYF
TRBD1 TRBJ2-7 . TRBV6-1 TGTGCCAGCACCGACTCCGGGACAGGGTCCTACGAGCAGTACTTC CASTDSGTGSYEQYF
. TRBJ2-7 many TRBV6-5 TGTGCCAGCAGTTACCAGGGCGACACCTCCTACGAGCAGTACTTC CASSYQGDTSYEQYF
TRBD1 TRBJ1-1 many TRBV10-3 TGTGCCATCAGTGAGGGGACAGGGAAATCGCGTGCGATAATCGCTGAAGCTTTCTTT CAISEGTGKSRAIIAEAFF
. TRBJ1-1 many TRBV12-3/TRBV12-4 TGTGCCAGCAGCTCAGTCGTCGCGAACACTGAAGCTTTCTTT CASSSVVANTEAFF
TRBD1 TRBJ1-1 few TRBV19 TGTGCCAGTAGTTTTCGCTCGACAGGGATAATCACTGAAGCTTTCTTT CASSFRSTGIITEAFF
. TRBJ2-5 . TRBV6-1 TGTGCCAGCAGTGAATTTGGCGGGGGCTGGGGAGAGACCCAGTACTTC CASSEFGGGWGETQYF